These 23 T cell receptor beta chains were all obtained from the same sample, sequenced in a study of cytomegalovirus exposure and HLA in healthy donors. Primers included in the PCR were 60 Vbeta and 13 Jbeta primers. Profiled with immunoSEQ multiplex PCR; TCRdb holds only in-frame clones, not every one. This sample has about 180,000 clones, with about four fifths found just once. Material: PBMCs. The receptors derive from a male donor in good health and CMV-seronegative.

This rearrangement joins TRBV30 to TRBJ2-7; 10 bases fit TRBD2. The CDR3 covers 12 residues. Looked up from germline, CDR1 is GTSNPN and CDR2 is SVGIG (reference sequence). The V segment lost 4 bases and the J segment 6 bases; nucleotides outside the gene matches: 3. CDR3 in DNA: TGTGCCTGGACTAGCGGGAGCTTCGAGCAGTACTTC. Encoded protein: CAWTSGSFEQYF.

This rearrangement joins TRBV29-1 to TRBJ1-2; unclear D gene. Trimming stripped 5 bases from V and 4 bases from J, with 14 bases between. There are 13 residues in the CDR3. Germline V gives CDR1 SQVTM, CDR2 ANQGSEA. CDR3 sequence reads: CSVKDWETYGYTF. CDR3 bases: TGCAGCGTTAAGGACTGGGAGACCTATGGCTACACCTTC.

This clone was observed a few times. The chain couples TRBV5-1 to TRBJ1-4; D not certain. V lost 4 bases to trimming and J lost 3 bases, with 4 bases between them. Looked up from germline, CDR1 is SGHRS and CDR2 is YFSETQ. The CDR3 has 12 amino acids. The CDR3, as DNA: TGCGCCAGCAGCGAGCCTAATGAAAAACTGTTTTTT. This sequence encodes CASSEPNEKLFF.

This clone was counted a few times. CDR3 loop: CASSLAGGMQGHF. CDR3 in DNA: TGTGCCAGCAGCTTGGCCGGGGGAATGCAAGGGCATTTT. The V call is TRBV5-6, the J call TRBJ1-5, with D possibly TRBD1 on 5 matching bases. The CDR3 is 13 residues long. With 0 bases removed from V and 15 bases from J, the gap between germline ends came to 16 bases. The germline CDR1 and CDR2 sequences are SGHDT and YYEEEE.

This clone turned up a few times. The chain combines TRBV6-6 with TRBJ1-1; D is undetermined. CDR3 length: 14 amino acids. V was cut by 0 bases and J by 0 bases, with 5 bases left in between. Germline CDR1 is MNHNY and CDR2 is SVGAGI (reference sequence). The CDR3 nucleotides are TGTGCCAGCAGTTACTCGCGGTTGAACACTGAAGCTTTCTTT. It encodes CASSYSRLNTEAFF.

J is TRBJ1-2 and V is TRBV28, with 7 bases that match TRBD1. The CDR3 runs to 16 residues. Trimming cost V 4 bases and J 8 bases; bases outside gene matches: 16. In germline, CDR1 is MDHEN, CDR2 SYDVKM. In DNA, the CDR3 is TGTGCCAGCAGTTCTACAGACAGGGTCGGGTTTCTAGGCTACACCTTC. This translates into CASSSTDRVGFLGYTF.

This clone was seen more than once but under ten times. V and J are TRBV5-4 and TRBJ2-7; D unclear. Germline V gene lookup returns CDR1 SGHNT and CDR2 YYREEE (reference sequence). The V end was cut by 1 base, the J end by 2 bases, with 7 bases between. The CDR3 is 13 amino acids. The CDR3 nucleotides read TGTGCCAGCAGCTTGTCCGCGACCTACGAGCAGTACTTC. This encodes CASSLSATYEQYF. Full variable domain (outside the CDR3, taken from reference TRBV5-4 and TRBJ2-7): ETGVTQSPTHLIKTRGQQVTLRCSSQSGHNTVSWYQQALGQGPQFIFQYYREEENGRGNFPPRFSGLQFPNYSSELNVNALELDDSALYLCASSLSATYEQYFGPGTRLTVT.

CDR3 in amino acids: CASSPEGGDRNQPQHF. CDR3 nucleotides: TGTGCCAGCTCACCCGAGGGAGGGGACCGCAATCAGCCCCAGCATTTT. V gene TRBV18 combines with J gene TRBJ1-5; D perhaps matches TRBD1 (5 bases). CDR3 length equals 16 residues. The V and J ends lost 3 bases and 2 bases respectively, with 14 bases between them. Germline V lookup: CDR1 KGHSH, CDR2 LQKENI.

The chain is built from TRBV5-1 and TRBJ2-3, with 10 bases lining up with TRBD2. Per germline, CDR1 SGHRS and CDR2 YFSETQ. The CDR3 consists of 14 residues. Trimming at V came to 4 bases and at J to 3 bases, leaving 2 bases not matched to a gene. CDR3 sequence (DNA): TGCGCCAGCAGCCCGGGACTAGCGACAGATACGCAGTATTTT. Translated, it gives CASSPGLATDTQYF. Full variable domain (outside the CDR3, taken from reference TRBV5-1 and TRBJ2-3): KAGVTQTPRYLIKTRGQQVTLSCSPISGHRSVSWYQQTPGQGLQFLFEYFSETQRNKGNFPGRFSGRQFSNSRSEMNVSTLELGDSALYLCASSPGLATDTQYFGPGTRLTVL.

In its sample, this clone was seen a few times. The J gene is TRBJ2-6, the V gene TRBV28, with 11 bases aligning to TRBD1. The CDR3 has 18 amino acids. From germline, CDR1 is MDHEN and CDR2 SYDVKM. V gave up 2 bases and J gave up 2 bases; unmatched junction bases: 5. The CDR3 region has the DNA TGTGCCAGCAGTTTAAAGGAGGGACAGGGGGCTGGGGCCAACGTCCTGACTTTC. Translating gives CASSLKEGQGAGANVLTF.

The gene calls are TRBV4-3 and TRBJ1-5; the match to TRBD1 covers 8 bases. This CDR3 has 16 residues. V gave up 0 bases and J gave up 3 bases; unmatched junction bases: 4. Germline V gene lookup returns CDR1 LGHNA and CDR2 YSLEER. The CDR3 DNA sequence: TGCGCCAGCAGCCAAGAATTGGGACAGGTCAATCAGCCCCAGCATTTT. Translated, it gives CASSQELGQVNQPQHF.

This clone has only a few counts. The chain recombines TRBV19 with TRBJ2-6, with D tentatively TRBD1 (5 bases). V lost 0 bases, J lost 0 bases, and 9 bases lay in between. Per germline, CDR1 LNHDA and CDR2 SQIVND (reference sequence). The CDR3 is 17 amino acids. The CDR3 nucleotides read TGTGCCAGTAGTATAGATTGGGGCATCTCTGGGGCCAACGTCCTGACTTTC. Amino acid sequence: CASSIDWGISGANVLTF.

The gene calls are TRBV6-1 and TRBJ1-1; no firm D call. V was clipped by 3 bases and J by 5 bases, with 4 bases between them. There are 11 residues in the CDR3. The germline CDR1 and CDR2 sequences are MNHNS and SASEGT. CDR3 bases: TGTGCCAGCAGTGACTATACTGAAGCTTTCTTT. Translating it yields CASSDYTEAFF.

This chain joins TRBV7-3 and TRBJ2-6, with 11 nucleotides matching TRBD1. The CDR3 runs 19 residues. Germline CDR1 SGHTA, CDR2 FQGTGA. V lost 8 bases to trimming and J lost 0 bases; unmatched junction nucleotides: 12. Written as DNA, the CDR3 is TGTGCCAGCCAATCCATTAAGGACAGGGGGCACTCTGGGGCCAACGTCCTGACTTTC. This translates into CASQSIKDRGHSGANVLTF.

This chain connects TRBV2 to TRBJ2-1, with D perhaps TRBD1 (6 bases). Germline lookup yields CDR1 SNHLY and CDR2 FYNNEI. The germline V and J ends were trimmed by 5 bases and 10 bases, with 21 bases remaining between them. The CDR3 is 15 amino acids. The CDR3 loop reads CASSTTMDSYREQFF. For the CDR3, the DNA is TGTGCCAGCAGTACCACCATGGACAGCTATAGGGAGCAGTTCTTC. The entire variable domain, with the rest obtained from reference TRBV2 and TRBJ2-1, is as follows: EPEVTQTPSHQVTQMGQEVILRCVPISNHLYFYWYRQILGQKVEFLVSFYNNEISEKSEIFDDQFSVERPDGSNFTLKIRSTKLEDSAMYFCASSTTMDSYREQFFGPGTRLTVL.

The chain uses TRBV6-1 and TRBJ2-7, with a possible D match to TRBD2 (6 bases). V was clipped by 6 bases and J by 6 bases, with 15 bases between them. The CDR3 totals 13 residues. Germline V CDR1 and CDR2: MNHNS, SASEGT. CDR3 in DNA: TGTGCCAGCAGCCCCCGGGAGCGGAGCGAGCAGTACTTC. As protein: CASSPRERSEQYF.

In this sample, this clone turned up a few times. The V call is TRBV7-9, the J call TRBJ1-4; D perhaps matches TRBD1 (5 bases). Germline V gene data show CDR1 as SEHNR and CDR2 as FQNEAQ (reference sequence). The CDR3 loop spans 19 amino acids. V lost 3 bases, J lost 1 base, and 21 bases lay in between. CDR3 region: CASSLGLGQGMITNEKLFF. CDR3 DNA: TGTGCCAGCAGCTTGGGTTTGGGCCAGGGTATGATAACTAATGAAAAACTGTTTTTT.

V and J are TRBV29-1 and TRBJ1-1, with 7 bases fitting TRBD1. This CDR3 is built from 13 residues. Germline CDR1 and CDR2: SQVTM and ANQGSEA. The trim removed 0 bases at V and 6 bases at J, leaving 4 bases unmatched. DNA for the CDR3: TGCAGCGTTGAAGAGCAGGGGGTTTCTGAAGCTTTCTTT. The encoded protein is CSVEEQGVSEAFF.

V is TRBV14 and J is TRBJ2-3; 7 bases agree with TRBD1. This CDR3 has 19 amino acids. The J segment lost 0 bases and the V segment lost 5 bases, leaving 17 bases of the junction unmatched. Germline V CDR1 and CDR2: SGHDN, FVKESK. The CDR3 is CASSRDSSDFSASTDTQYF. DNA for the CDR3: TGTGCCAGCAGCAGGGACAGCAGTGATTTTAGTGCTAGCACAGATACGCAGTATTTT.

V is TRBV9 and J is TRBJ1-2; D is perhaps TRBD1 (6 bases). With 2 bases removed from V and 8 bases from J, the gap between germline ends came to 16 bases. This CDR3 has 14 amino acids. CDR1 is SGDLS, CDR2 YYNGEE, per germline. The CDR3 sequence is CASSVLPGEGGYTF. The CDR3 bases are TGTGCCAGCAGCGTCCTCCCAGGGGAAGGGGGCTACACCTTC. Based on the CDR3 plus reference TRBV9 and TRBJ1-2, the full variable domain is DSGVTQTPKHLITATGQRVTLRCSPRSGDLSVYWYQQSLDQGLQFLIQYYNGEERAKGNILERFSAQQFPDLHSELNLSSLELGDSALYFCASSVLPGEGGYTFGSGTRLTVV.

The J gene is TRBJ2-7, the V gene TRBV28; a possible D gene is TRBD2 (6 bases). V shed 4 bases and J shed 3 bases, with 16 bases lying between them. The CDR3 covers 15 residues. The germline gives CDR1 MDHEN, CDR2 SYDVKM. In DNA form, the CDR3 reads TGTGCCAGCAGTTGGGGGGTCGGAAGGGACTACGAGCAGTACTTC. Translated, it gives CASSWGVGRDYEQYF.

This chain uses TRBV2 with TRBJ1-4; D call uncertain. This CDR3 is built from 15 residues. The germline gives CDR1 SNHLY, CDR2 FYNNEI. V lost 6 bases, J lost 0 bases, and 11 bases lay in between. The CDR3 DNA reads TGTGCCAGCAGCCCGCGGGTCCCAACTAATGAAAAACTGTTTTTT. The encoded protein is CASSPRVPTNEKLFF.

The V and J genes are TRBV7-9 and TRBJ2-7, with 9 bases fitting TRBD1. Germline-derived CDR1 and CDR2 are SEHNR and FQNEAQ (reference sequence). This CDR3 comprises 16 residues. Germline trimming cut 5 bases from V and 0 bases from J; bases unmatched to any gene: 8. Written as DNA, the CDR3 is TGTGCCAGCAGCCATAACAGGGGGCGTAGCTCCTACGAGCAGTACTTC. It translates to CASSHNRGRSSYEQYF.